These 21 T cell receptor beta chains were sequenced from one sample in a study of cytomegalovirus exposure and HLA in healthy donors. Primers: 60 Vbeta forward and 13 Jbeta reverse. The table came from immunoSEQ multiplex PCR; TCRdb's copy has only in-frame clones and leaves some out. This sample carries approximately 130,000 clones, roughly 9.6% of them seen once, and the ten largest clones take 6.5% to 8.5%. The sample was PBMCs. The receptors here all came from a middle-aged woman in good health and CMV-seropositive.

This clone showed up just a few times. V usage is TRBV7-8 and J usage is TRBJ1-6; 7 positions agree with TRBD1. Unmatched junction bases numbered 8, after V lost 5 bases and J lost 10 bases. This CDR3 contains 14 residues. Germline V gives CDR1 SGHVS, CDR2 FQNEAQ. In nucleotides, the CDR3 is TGTGCCAGCAGCACCCGACAGGGTGGGTCACCCCTCCACTTT. Its translation is CASSTRQGGSPLHF.

This clone came up many times. The V gene is TRBV5-5, the J gene TRBJ2-5, with D tentatively TRBD2 (6 bases). CDR1 is SGHKS, CDR2 YYEKEE, per germline (reference sequence). The CDR3 has 13 residues. The germline V and J ends were trimmed by 6 bases and 4 bases, with 13 bases remaining between them. The CDR3 DNA sequence: TGTGCCAGCACATCGGGACTTCCAGAGACCCAGTACTTC. Encoded protein: CASTSGLPETQYF.

The V gene is TRBV6-5, the J gene TRBJ2-2, with TRBD1 as a possible D gene (5 bases). The CDR3 is 14 residues long. Per the germline V gene, CDR1 is MNHEY and CDR2 is SVGAGI. V was shortened by 10 bases and J by 3 bases, with 15 bases between the two germline ends. For the CDR3, the DNA is TGTGCCACCTCAGGGCGTTATGACACCGGGGAGCTGTTTTTT. Residues: CATSGRYDTGELFF.

J is TRBJ2-7 and V is TRBV7-9; D is unresolved. This CDR3 is 13 amino acids long. The V gene lost 1 base and the J gene lost 9 bases, with 13 bases spanning the gap. Germline V gene lookup returns CDR1 SEHNR and CDR2 FQNEAQ (reference sequence). CDR3 sequence (DNA): TGTGCCAGCAGCTTAGGAGCGTCCTTCGGGCAGTACTTC. Protein product: CASSLGASFGQYF.

The chain employs TRBV19 and TRBJ1-1; TRBD1 matches at 8 bases. This CDR3 is 17 amino acids long. V lost 2 bases, J lost 4 bases, and 12 bases stayed unmatched. CDR1 is LNHDA and CDR2 is SQIVND in the germline V gene (reference sequence). The chain's CDR3 is CASSISTGVPGLTEAFF. CDR3 bases: TGTGCCAGTAGTATATCGACAGGGGTTCCGGGACTCACTGAAGCTTTCTTT. Filled out from reference TRBV19 and TRBJ1-1, the complete variable domain reads DGGITQSPKYLFRKEGQNVTLSCEQNLNHDAMYWYRQDPGQGLRLIYYSQIVNDFQKGDIAEGYSVSREKKESFPLTVTSAQKNPTAFYLCASSISTGVPGLTEAFFGQGTRLTVV.

The V gene is TRBV20-1, the J gene TRBJ1-2; D gene ambiguous. The V gene lost 5 bases and the J gene lost 7 bases, with 11 bases spanning the gap. CDR3 length: 11 residues. CDR1 DFQATT and CDR2 SNEGSKA come from the germline V gene (reference sequence). The CDR3 is CSAALTGGYTF. In DNA form, the CDR3 reads TGCAGTGCTGCCCTAACGGGTGGCTACACCTTC.

The J gene is TRBJ2-2, the V gene TRBV5-1, with D perhaps TRBD1 (6 bases). V was clipped by 0 bases and J by 6 bases, with 18 bases between them. Germline V gene sequence: CDR1 SGHRS, CDR2 YFSETQ. The CDR3 is 17 amino acids. The chain's CDR3 is CASSLGLPDSRAGELFF. The CDR3 DNA is TGCGCCAGCAGCTTGGGGCTACCGGACAGTAGGGCCGGGGAGCTGTTTTTT.

This clone was detected only a few times. V usage is TRBV2 and J usage is TRBJ1-6; D is perhaps TRBD1 (5 bases). CDR1 is SNHLY, CDR2 FYNNEI, per germline. There are 18 residues in the CDR3. V was pared by 2 bases and J by 0 bases, with 14 bases between. The CDR3 is CASSERPGVSSYNSPLHF. CDR3 DNA sequence: TGTGCCAGCAGTGAACGTCCGGGGGTTAGCTCCTATAATTCACCCCTCCACTTT.

This clone was seen only a few times. V is TRBV25-1 and J is TRBJ2-1; 8 nucleotides agree with TRBD1. Germline V lookup: CDR1 MGHDK, CDR2 SYGVNS. Trimming took 6 bases from V and 14 from J; bases not matched to a gene: 9. The CDR3 has 12 amino acids. As DNA, the CDR3 is TGTGCCAGCAGCCGTACGGGACAGGTGGAGTTCTTC. As protein: CASSRTGQVEFF.

The V call is TRBV2, the J call TRBJ1-2; the D is unclear. The CDR3 contains 12 residues. Germline V lookup: CDR1 SNHLY, CDR2 FYNNEI. V was trimmed by 0 bases and J by 8 bases, leaving 7 bases between them. Here the CDR3 reads CASSEARWGYTF. CDR3 bases: TGTGCCAGCAGTGAAGCGAGATGGGGCTACACCTTC.

This rearrangement joins TRBV2 to TRBJ2-7; 8 nucleotides agree with TRBD2. CDR3 length equals 12 residues. Germline V CDR1 and CDR2: SNHLY, FYNNEI. V lost 10 bases, J lost 7 bases, and 9 bases stayed unmatched. The CDR3 loop is CATGGLSEEQYF. CDR3 DNA: TGTGCCACGGGGGGGCTTTCGGAAGAGCAGTACTTC.

This clone has more than one count but fewer than ten. The chain links TRBV25-1 to TRBJ2-7, with 8 bases fitting TRBD1. Germline-derived CDR1 and CDR2 are MGHDK and SYGVNS. The V and J ends lost 7 bases and 3 bases, in that order; junction bases with no gene match: 2. The CDR3 is 12 residues long. In DNA, the CDR3 is TGTGCCAGCAACGACAGGGGCTACGAGCAGTACTTC. Translated, it gives CASNDRGYEQYF.

This clone has a handful of counts. The chain has TRBV12-5 and TRBJ1-4; D gene uncertain. The length of the CDR3 is 14 residues. In germline, CDR1 is LGHNT, CDR2 FRNRAP. Trimming shortened V by 3 bases and J by 8 bases, and 13 bases separated the two germline ends. CDR3 sequence reads: CASGFGGIEEKLFF. Written as DNA, the CDR3 is TGTGCTAGTGGTTTCGGCGGCATAGAGGAAAAACTGTTTTTT.

A few counts support this clone. V and J are TRBV29-1 and TRBJ1-5; D remains ambiguous. Trimming stripped 8 bases from V and 5 bases from J, with 16 bases between. This CDR3 has 13 residues. The germline gives CDR1 SQVTM, CDR2 ANQGSEA. Written as DNA, the CDR3 is TGCAGCTCTCGGAGCCTGTCGGATCAGCCCCAGCATTTT. Translated, it gives CSSRSLSDQPQHF.

This chain joins TRBV5-6 and TRBJ2-6; 9 positions match TRBD1. Germline V gene data show CDR1 as SGHDT and CDR2 as YYEEEE. Germline trimming cut 1 base from V and 3 bases from J; bases unmatched to any gene: 5. The CDR3 contains 17 residues. The CDR3 coding sequence is TGTGCCAGCAGCTTGCAAACAGGGGGCATTGGGGCCAACGTCCTGACTTTC. This codes for CASSLQTGGIGANVLTF.

The rearrangement uses TRBV7-9 and TRBJ2-7; D is perhaps TRBD2 (5 bases). Germline CDR1 reads SEHNR; CDR2 reads FQNEAQ (reference sequence). The V and J ends lost 1 base and 9 bases respectively, with 10 bases between them. CDR3 size: 12 residues. CDR3 coding DNA: TGTGCCAGCAGCTTAGTCGGAGGAAGGCAGTACTTC. This translates into CASSLVGGRQYF.

The sample holds a few counts of this clone. The V call is TRBV9, the J call TRBJ2-3; D unresolved. Trimming shortened V by 0 bases and J by 5 bases, and 7 bases separated the two germline ends. This CDR3 comprises 13 residues. The germline CDR1 and CDR2 sequences are SGDLS and YYNGEE. CDR3 nucleotide sequence: TGTGCCAGCAGCGTAGGTCTGCGAGATACGCAGTATTTT. Translated: CASSVGLRDTQYF.

This chain joins TRBV5-1 and TRBJ2-5; TRBD1 agrees at 7 bases. This CDR3 comprises 14 residues. Trimming cost V 0 bases and J 5 bases; bases outside gene matches: 4. Germline CDR1 and CDR2: SGHRS and YFSETQ. The CDR3 DNA is TGCGCCAGCAGCTTGGGACAGGGTTCGGAGACCCAGTACTTC. Its translation is CASSLGQGSETQYF.

This clone was counted between two and nine times. V usage is TRBV5-1 and J usage is TRBJ2-2; 11 bases match TRBD2. The CDR3 totals 16 residues. The J segment lost 6 bases and the V segment lost 3 bases, leaving 7 bases of the junction unmatched. CDR1 is SGHRS, CDR2 YFSETQ, per germline. For the CDR3, the DNA is TGCGCCAGCAGCTACGTGACTAGCGGGGCGGCCGGGGAGCTGTTTTTT. Translated, it gives CASSYVTSGAAGELFF.

This clone turned up a few times. The chain employs TRBV19 and TRBJ1-1; D perhaps matches TRBD1 (5 bases). The CDR3 loop spans 14 amino acids. Germline loops: CDR1 LNHDA, CDR2 SQIVND (reference sequence). Trimming cost V 6 bases and J 5 bases, with 16 bases left between them. This CDR3 is CASRSPTGATEAFF. The CDR3 DNA reads TGTGCCAGTAGGTCCCCTACTGGGGCGACTGAAGCTTTCTTT.

J is TRBJ2-3 and V is TRBV29-1; D is tentatively TRBD1 or TRBD2 (9 bases each). V was shortened by 7 bases and J by 2 bases, with 22 bases between the two germline ends. CDR1 is SQVTM and CDR2 is ANQGSEA in the germline V gene. The CDR3 covers 16 residues. The CDR3 sequence: CSAWTGVAGDTDTQYF. The CDR3 DNA reads as TGCAGCGCCTGGACAGGGGTAGCGGGAGACACAGATACGCAGTATTTT.